The 24 T cell receptor beta chains presented below share a single source sample, sequenced in a study of blood T cell repertoires in COVID-19 (dated by TCRdb to the early 2020s). Library preparation employed the immunoSEQ multiplex PCR assay. The clones in this table, taken by TCRdb from immuneACCESS, are in-frame only. Not every clone is retained; where verified, under half of the shortfall comes from an unresolved V gene, and the cause of the rest is unknown. The sample data list some 300,000 clones, and over 85% of these were observed just once. Clones ranked in the top ten supply less than 3.5% of the sample. The material sequenced was PBMCs or T cells enriched from blood (not recorded which). The receptors stem from a woman between 45 and 65 years old who had been exposed to COVID-19.

The rearrangement links TRBV4-2 to TRBJ1-6; tentatively, D is TRBD1 (5 bases). The CDR3 is 15 residues long. Trimming took off 0 bases at V and 10 bases at J, with 13 bases between the two ends. CDR1 and CDR2 (germline): LGHNA, YNFKEQ. CDR3 DNA: TGTGCCAGCAGCCAAGAGGTCAAGGGGAAGTCACCCCTCCACTTT. Protein: CASSQEVKGKSPLHF.

This clone showed up just once. This chain connects TRBV5-5 to TRBJ1-2; possible D gene TRBD1, 5 bases. Germline V gene data show CDR1 as SGHKS and CDR2 as YYEKEE (reference sequence). The CDR3 has 13 residues. V dropped 2 bases and J dropped 7 bases, with 12 bases sitting between them. The CDR3 protein is CASSFQGLGGYTF. The CDR3 DNA follows: TGTGCCAGCAGCTTCCAGGGTTTGGGTGGCTACACCTTC.

J is TRBJ2-2 and V is TRBV13; unclear D gene. The germline V gene encodes CDR1 PRHDT and CDR2 FYEKMQ (reference sequence). This CDR3 contains 11 residues. V dropped 8 bases and J dropped 9 bases, with 10 bases sitting between them. For the CDR3, the DNA is TGTGCCAGCGCTTCCGGTCGGGAGCTGTTTTTT. Translation: CASASGRELFF.

The chain employs TRBV11-1 and TRBJ2-1, with 11 bases that match TRBD1. This CDR3 has 15 amino acids. V trimming: 4 bases; J trimming: 7 bases; junction bases outside the gene matches: 6. Per the germline V gene, CDR1 is SGHAT and CDR2 is FQDESV (reference sequence). The CDR3 loop reads CASSSRDRGLNEQFF. The CDR3 DNA reads as TGTGCCAGCAGCTCCCGGGACAGGGGGTTAAATGAGCAGTTCTTC.

The chain combines TRBV28 with TRBJ1-4; D is perhaps TRBD1 (5 bases). Germline V lookup: CDR1 MDHEN, CDR2 SYDVKM. Trimming took 5 bases from V and 8 from J, leaving 9 bases between them. The CDR3 spans 12 residues. CDR3 sequence reads: CASSGGNEKLFF. Written as DNA, the CDR3 is TGTGCCAGCAGTGGGGGGAACGAAAAACTGTTTTTT.

The chain uses TRBV5-4 and TRBJ2-1, with D possibly TRBD1 on 5 matching bases. The CDR3 spans 15 residues. The V and J ends lost 4 bases and 0 bases respectively, with 11 bases between them. Germline CDR1 and CDR2: SGHNT and YYREEE (reference sequence). CDR3 in DNA: TGTGCCAGCAGCGTTGACAGCAGCTCCTACAATGAGCAGTTCTTC. It translates to CASSVDSSSYNEQFF.

The rearrangement links TRBV19 to TRBJ1-5; D not resolved. The CDR3 has 14 residues. Germline loops: CDR1 LNHDA, CDR2 SQIVND (reference sequence). Trimming cost V 6 bases and J 1 base, with 10 bases left between them. The CDR3 coding sequence is TGTGCCAGTAGCATCGCCCGGAGCAATCAGCCCCAGCATTTT. This codes for CASSIARSNQPQHF.

This chain connects TRBV4-2 to TRBJ2-3; 8 bases agree with TRBD2. Trimming took 0 bases from V and 2 from J; bases not matched to a gene: 10. CDR1 and CDR2 (germline): LGHNA, YNFKEQ. The CDR3 has 18 residues. The CDR3 coding sequence is TGTGCCAGCAGCCAAGATACCCCTCCGGGGGGGAACACAGATACGCAGTATTTT. It encodes CASSQDTPPGGNTDTQYF.

The chain combines TRBV25-1 with TRBJ1-6, with D maybe TRBD1 (5 bases). The CDR3 has 13 amino acids. Between the trimmed V and J ends, which lost 6 bases and 7 bases, there was a span of 10 bases. CDR1 and CDR2 from the germline V gene are MGHDK and SYGVNS. CDR3 sequence reads: CASSDSANSPLHF. CDR3 nucleotides: TGTGCCAGCAGCGACAGCGCAAATTCACCCCTCCACTTT.

The rearrangement joins TRBV6-5 to TRBJ1-2; D unresolved. Germline CDR1 MNHEY, CDR2 SVGAGI. Trimming pared 7 bases from V and 0 bases from J, leaving 15 bases between. This CDR3 region has 15 residues. The DNA for the CDR3 is TGTGCCAGCAACCTGAACCCCGGGGCTAACTATGGCTACACCTTC. Protein product: CASNLNPGANYGYTF.

This chain uses TRBV11-2 with TRBJ1-4, with 9 nucleotides matching TRBD1. The V and J ends lost 4 bases and 8 bases, in that order; junction bases with no gene match: 8. CDR1 and CDR2 from the germline V gene are SGHAT and FQNNGV. CDR3 length: 15 residues. This chain's CDR3 is CASSSPGQGEEKLFF. As DNA, the CDR3 is TGTGCCAGCAGCTCCCCGGGACAGGGCGAAGAAAAACTGTTTTTT.

V and J are TRBV19 and TRBJ1-2; D gene unclear. Trimming removed 3 bases from V and 4 bases from J, with 15 bases in between. This CDR3 spans 15 amino acids. In germline, CDR1 is LNHDA, CDR2 SQIVND (reference sequence). The CDR3 reads CASSIVGETFYGYTF. The CDR3 DNA follows: TGTGCCAGTAGTATCGTTGGAGAAACCTTCTATGGCTACACCTTC.

The J gene is TRBJ2-7, the V gene TRBV27; TRBD1 might be the D (5 bases). Germline assignment: CDR1 MNHEY and CDR2 SMNVEV (reference sequence). The CDR3 extends over 13 amino acids. V lost 5 bases and J lost 1, with 9 bases in between. The CDR3, as DNA: TGTGCCAGCAGTACCAGGGAATCCTACGAGCAGTACTTC. As protein: CASSTRESYEQYF.

Comments on this clone: Distinct nucleotide sequences in the sample also encode this CDR3. V and J are TRBV4-1 and TRBJ1-2; a possible D gene is TRBD1 (5 bases). V lost 1 base and J 2 bases, leaving 8 bases between the germline ends. The CDR3 spans 14 residues. Germline loops: CDR1 MGHRA, CDR2 YSYEKL. The CDR3: CASSQAAGNYGYTF. For the CDR3, the DNA is TGCGCCAGCAGCCAAGCAGCAGGGAACTATGGCTACACCTTC.

The CDR3 sequence is CASSEYAVDNSPLHF. Written as DNA, the CDR3 is TGTGCCAGCAGTGAATACGCGGTGGATAATTCACCCCTCCACTTT. The chain employs TRBV6-1 and TRBJ1-6; D remains ambiguous. Germline V gene lookup returns CDR1 MNHNS and CDR2 SASEGT. V lost 2 bases and J 5 bases, leaving 10 bases between the germline ends. This CDR3 contains 15 residues.

The V and J genes are TRBV5-1 and TRBJ2-2; 7 nucleotides agree with TRBD1. The length of the CDR3 is 15 residues. The germline V gene encodes CDR1 SGHRS and CDR2 YFSETQ. The ends lost 4 bases at V and 2 bases at J; junction bases unmatched: 5. CDR3 region: CASSGGQLNTGELFF. Written as DNA, the CDR3 is TGCGCCAGCAGCGGGGGACAGCTCAACACCGGGGAGCTGTTTTTT.

The V and J genes are TRBV2 and TRBJ1-3, with D possibly being TRBD1 (5 bases). V lost 7 bases and J 4 bases, leaving 14 bases between the germline ends. There are 14 residues in the CDR3. CDR1 SNHLY and CDR2 FYNNEI come from the germline V gene. The CDR3 DNA follows: TGTGCCAGCATTACCAGGGAATCCGGAAACACCATATATTTT. Protein sequence: CASITRESGNTIYF.

The V call is TRBV30, the J call TRBJ1-1; D perhaps matches TRBD1 (6 bases). Germline CDR1 is GTSNPN and CDR2 is SVGIG (reference sequence). V lost 3 bases and J lost 4, with 12 bases in between. The CDR3 totals 13 residues. CDR3 protein: CAWRQGIGTEAFF. CDR3 nucleotide sequence: TGTGCCTGGAGGCAGGGGATCGGCACTGAAGCTTTCTTT. The full variable domain, completed using reference TRBV30 and TRBJ1-1, is SQTIHQWPATLVQPVGSPLSLECTVEGTSNPNLYWYRQAAGRGLQLLFYSVGIGQISSEVPQNLSASRPQDRQFILSSKKLLLSDSGFYLCAWRQGIGTEAFFGQGTRLTVV.

The gene calls are TRBV10-2 and TRBJ2-3, with 8 nucleotides matching TRBD1. Trimming removed 6 bases from V and 0 bases from J; junction bases left unmatched: 2. Germline CDR1 is WSHSY and CDR2 is SAAADI. The CDR3 has 14 amino acids. The CDR3 sequence: CASRTGASTDTQYF. CDR3 DNA sequence: TGCGCCAGCAGGACAGGGGCTAGCACAGATACGCAGTATTTT.

The chain uses TRBV7-6 and TRBJ1-2; tentative D call: TRBD1 (5 bases). Trimming took 0 bases from V and 6 from J, leaving 8 bases between them. Germline V lookup: CDR1 SGHVS, CDR2 FNYEAQ. The CDR3 covers 13 residues. DNA for the CDR3: TGTGCCAGCAGCTTAGCGGAGGGACATGGCTACACCTTC. Translation gives CASSLAEGHGYTF.

The V gene is TRBV7-8, the J gene TRBJ1-1, with D perhaps TRBD1 (6 bases). Trimming removed 5 bases from V and 4 bases from J, with 32 bases in between. Per the germline V gene, CDR1 is SGHVS and CDR2 is FQNEAQ. The CDR3 is 20 residues long. This CDR3 is CASSIRETSRGGPLFTEAFF. As DNA, the CDR3 is TGTGCCAGCAGCATCCGGGAAACGTCCAGGGGCGGACCTCTTTTCACTGAAGCTTTCTTT. The full variable domain, with the rest looked up from reference TRBV7-8 and TRBJ1-1, is GAGVSQSPRYKVAKRGQDVALRCDPISGHVSLFWYQQALGQGPEFLTYFQNEAQLDKSGLPSDRFFAERPEGSVSTLKIQRTQQEDSAVYLCASSIRETSRGGPLFTEAFFGQGTRLTVV.

This chain connects TRBV19 to TRBJ2-7; D may be TRBD2 (7 bases). CDR3 size: 14 residues. Trimming cost V 4 bases and J 1 base, with 11 bases left between them. Germline V gene lookup returns CDR1 LNHDA and CDR2 SQIVND (reference sequence). CDR3 region: CASSRGGVSYEQYF. For the CDR3, the DNA is TGTGCCAGTAGTAGGGGGGGCGTTTCCTACGAGCAGTACTTC.

On this clone itself: Other nucleotide sequences from this sample produce the same CDR3. The rearrangement joins TRBV18 to TRBJ2-3; TRBD2 agrees at 14 bases. The J segment lost 5 bases and the V segment lost 6 bases, leaving 7 bases of the junction unmatched. The germline V gene encodes CDR1 KGHSH and CDR2 LQKENI. This CDR3 has 16 amino acids. The CDR3 region is CASSPTSGGAGDTQYF. Here the CDR3 DNA reads TGTGCCAGCTCCCCGACTAGCGGGGGGGCCGGAGATACGCAGTATTTT.

The rearrangement uses TRBV28 and TRBJ1-5; 7 bases line up with TRBD1. V dropped 6 bases and J dropped 11; count of bases not matched to a gene: 13. Germline CDR1 and CDR2: MDHEN and SYDVKM. This CDR3 contains 14 residues. The CDR3 sequence: CASRGQSLSGAQHF. CDR3 bases: TGTGCCAGCAGGGGACAGTCTCTAAGTGGGGCCCAGCATTTT.